This T cell receptor (beta chain) was retrieved from a study of CD8+CD57+ T cells in acquired aplastic anemia. Study context: Quantities of DNA derived from sorted CD4+ and CD8+ cells averaged roughly 3 ug.

Genomic DNA templated the TCR beta VDJ and CDR3 profiling. TCRdb recomputed calls from the reads with MiXCR, one row per CDR3 protein. Here the sample spans 150,000 to 200,000 distinct CDR3 sequences, under 55% being singletons. Findings of the study overall: The same twenty-nine CD8+ CDR3 sequences occurred in patients and in controls.

CDR3 length: 14 residues. The V gene lost 2 bases and the J gene lost 6 bases, with 11 bases spanning the gap. The germline V gene has CDR1 SGHRS and CDR2 YFSETQ. Only patients with CD8+CD57+ cell expansion on flow cytometry were chosen for sequencing. All patients had severe acquired aplastic anemia. By the time of blood sampling, patients had still received no therapy. In its sample, this clonotype was seen once. Its antigen is not known. The receptor comes from a human donor with aplastic anemia. This chain joins TRBV5-1 and TRBJ1-4, with a weak D call TRBD1 (5 bases). The specimen sequenced was sorted CD4+, CD8+, or CD8+CD57+ T cells (not recorded which) from PBMCs. The DNA of the CDR3 is TGCGCCAGCAGCTTCTCCGGGGGAGATGAAAAACTGTTTTTT. It is translated as CASSFSGGDEKLFF.